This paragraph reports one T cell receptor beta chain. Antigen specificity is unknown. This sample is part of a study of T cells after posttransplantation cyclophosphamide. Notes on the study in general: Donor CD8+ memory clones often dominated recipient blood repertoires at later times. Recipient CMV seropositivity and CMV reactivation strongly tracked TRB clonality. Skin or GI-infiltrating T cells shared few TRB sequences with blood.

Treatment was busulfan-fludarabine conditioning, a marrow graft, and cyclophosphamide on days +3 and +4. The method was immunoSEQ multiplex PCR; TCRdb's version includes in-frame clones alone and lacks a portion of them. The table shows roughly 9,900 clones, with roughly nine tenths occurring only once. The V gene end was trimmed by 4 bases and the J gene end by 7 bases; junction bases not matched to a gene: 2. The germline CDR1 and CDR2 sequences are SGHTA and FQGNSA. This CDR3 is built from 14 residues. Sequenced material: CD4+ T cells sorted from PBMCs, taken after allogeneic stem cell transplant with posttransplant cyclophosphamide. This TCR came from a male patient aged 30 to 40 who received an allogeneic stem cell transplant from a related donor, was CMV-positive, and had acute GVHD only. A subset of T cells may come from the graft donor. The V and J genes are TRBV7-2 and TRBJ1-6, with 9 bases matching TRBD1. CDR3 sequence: CASSYGQGNSPLHF. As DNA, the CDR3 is TGTGCCAGCAGCTACGGACAGGGGAATTCACCCCTCCACTTT.